The entry below describes one T cell receptor beta chain. Antigen specificity is unknown. The sample originates from a study of T cell repertoires in cytomegalovirus infection. Study information: Shared public TCR beta signatures pointed to both CMV infection and a matching HLA type.

The study's findings and limits: Clonotype analysis showed dominance of the ex vivo response by HLA-C-restricted CMV-specific TCR beta clonotypes. CMV carriers with the relevant HLA were identified by cumulative public TCR beta family frequency.

The V end was cut by 1 base, the J end by 0 bases, with 12 bases between. The CDR3 spans 16 residues. Germline V gene data show CDR1 as LGHNA and CDR2 as YSLEER. TCRdb reprocessed the reads via MiXCR and lists one record per CDR3 protein. The sample lists some 900,000 distinct CDR3 sequences; around a third were seen once. V gene TRBV4-3 combines with J gene TRBJ1-1; D unclear. The receptor was derived from a human donor in good health (CMV status not recorded). Some clones in this sample may be carry-over from other donors' samples. The sequencing here drew on cultured CD8+ T cells from PBMCs, taken from culture after CMV antigen stimulation. The CDR3 sequence is CASSQGVGELNTEAFF. DNA for the CDR3: TGCGCCAGCAGCCAAGGGGTCGGGGAACTGAACACTGAAGCTTTCTTT.